The 22 T cell receptor beta chains below were found in one sample sequenced in a study of cytomegalovirus exposure and HLA in healthy donors. Profiling relied on immunoSEQ multiplex PCR, and the TCRdb table lists in-frame clones only, not all of them. The table shows 160,000 or so clones, with 88% occurring only once. What was sequenced was PBMCs. These receptor sequences come from a man younger than 30 in good health and CMV-seronegative.

This clone occurred once. The rearrangement joins TRBV27 to TRBJ2-7; tentative D call: TRBD1 (6 bases). CDR1 and CDR2 (germline): MNHEY, SMNVEV (reference sequence). This CDR3 is built from 16 residues. With 5 bases removed from V and 2 bases from J, the gap between germline ends came to 19 bases. The CDR3 DNA sequence: TGTGCCAGCAGTCCCCACCTGAGGGGGTCCCCCTACGAGCAGTACTTC. Its protein product is CASSPHLRGSPYEQYF.

This rearrangement joins TRBV6-6 to TRBJ2-5; D possibly corresponds to TRBD2 (6 bases). V was trimmed by 6 bases and J by 2 bases, leaving 13 bases between them. This CDR3 is 14 amino acids long. Germline V gene data show CDR1 as MNHNY and CDR2 as SVGAGI (reference sequence). CDR3 in DNA: TGTGCCAGCAGCCCCGGGAGATTTCAAGAGACCCAGTACTTC. Amino acids: CASSPGRFQETQYF.

The genes are TRBV4-1 and TRBJ2-3; D gene uncertain. Looked up from germline, CDR1 is MGHRA and CDR2 is YSYEKL. Trimming left V 1 base short and J 6 bases short, with 8 bases between. This CDR3 region has 13 residues. This CDR3 reads CASSQAPADTQYF. The CDR3 DNA reads as TGCGCCAGCAGCCAAGCCCCTGCGGATACGCAGTATTTT.

J is TRBJ1-5 and V is TRBV6-1; D may be TRBD1 (6 bases). Trimming pared 10 bases from V and 2 bases from J, leaving 15 bases between. CDR1 and CDR2 (germline): MNHNS, SASEGT. The CDR3 length is 14 residues. The CDR3 nucleotides are TGTGCCACCACGGCGGGGGCTGGCAATCAGCCCCAGCATTTT. Translation gives CATTAGAGNQPQHF.

The chain combines TRBV6-1 with TRBJ2-2; D ambiguous. There are 15 residues in the CDR3. Trimming shortened V by 1 base and J by 5 bases, and 11 bases separated the two germline ends. From germline, CDR1 is MNHNS and CDR2 SASEGT. The chain's CDR3 is CASSEDNRPTGELFF. CDR3 coding DNA: TGTGCCAGCAGTGAAGACAACCGCCCGACCGGGGAGCTGTTTTTT.

V and J are TRBV7-2 and TRBJ2-7, with TRBD2 identical over 16 bases. Trimming took 2 bases from V and 5 from J; bases not matched to a gene: 9. Germline V gene sequence: CDR1 SGHTA, CDR2 FQGNSA. This CDR3 spans 18 amino acids. In nucleotides, the CDR3 is TGTGCCAGCAGCTTATGGGGGACTAGCGGGAGGGCCGGTAACGAGCAGTACTTC. This gives the protein CASSLWGTSGRAGNEQYF.

The chain employs TRBV13 and TRBJ1-3, with 7 bases fitting TRBD1. The CDR3 is 15 amino acids. V was clipped by 3 bases and J by 2 bases; unmatched bases: 4. CDR1 is PRHDT, CDR2 FYEKMQ, per germline (reference sequence). The CDR3 sequence is CASSFRGKAGNTIYF. CDR3 nucleotide sequence: TGTGCCAGCAGCTTCAGGGGGAAGGCTGGAAACACCATATATTTT.

The chain employs TRBV15 and TRBJ2-7; 7 nucleotides line up with TRBD1. V shed 1 base, J shed 1 base, and the junction held 10 bases outside the gene matches. CDR3 length: 17 residues. CDR1 is LNHNV, CDR2 YYDKDF, per germline (reference sequence). The CDR3 here is CATSRVPQGPQSYEQYF. The CDR3 DNA follows: TGTGCCACCAGCAGAGTCCCACAGGGGCCCCAATCCTACGAGCAGTACTTC.

This clone came up once. As DNA, the CDR3 is TGTGCCAGCAGTTTAGCGGGACAGGGGCGGAACACTGAAGCTTTCTTT. Translated, it gives CASSLAGQGRNTEAFF. This chain connects TRBV28 to TRBJ1-1; 10 bases align to TRBD1. The CDR3 sequence is 16 residues long. The trim removed 2 bases at V and 1 base at J, leaving 4 bases unmatched. The V gene's germline CDR1 is MDHEN and CDR2 SYDVKM.

The rearrangement joins TRBV5-1 to TRBJ1-1; unclear D gene. Trimming removed 0 bases at V and 1 base at J, with 37 bases between. CDR3 length: 24 residues. CDR1 is SGHRS, CDR2 YFSETQ, per germline. The CDR3 DNA reads TGCGCCAGCAGCTTGGCTAGAAAAAAAAAGCCCTTCCCCAAAGGTGGTCAGACGAACACTGAAGCTTTCTTT. It encodes CASSLARKKKPFPKGGQTNTEAFF.

The chain employs TRBV7-8 and TRBJ2-1; 11 positions agree with TRBD2. The length of the CDR3 is 17 residues. With 4 bases clipped from V and 5 bases from J, the junction kept 10 bases outside the gene matches. Germline V gene lookup returns CDR1 SGHVS and CDR2 FQNEAQ. CDR3 region: CASSSVGSGLADNEQFF. The CDR3 bases are TGTGCCAGCAGCTCCGTGGGGTCGGGACTAGCGGACAATGAGCAGTTCTTC.

This chain joins TRBV28 and TRBJ2-1; 10 positions match TRBD1. This CDR3 contains 15 residues. V was pared by 5 bases and J by 2 bases, with 3 bases of the junction left unmatched. In germline, CDR1 is MDHEN, CDR2 SYDVKM. The CDR3 region is CASSPGQGTYNEQFF. Written as DNA, the CDR3 is TGTGCCAGCAGTCCGGGACAGGGGACCTACAATGAGCAGTTCTTC.

The gene calls are TRBV27 and TRBJ2-3; D is perhaps TRBD2 (6 bases). The V end was cut by 8 bases, the J end by 6 bases, with 12 bases between. In germline, CDR1 is MNHEY, CDR2 SMNVEV (reference sequence). There are 12 residues in the CDR3. The CDR3 coding sequence is TGTGCCAGCGGATTCAGCGGGGATACGCAGTATTTT. It encodes CASGFSGDTQYF.

This chain uses TRBV29-1 with TRBJ2-7; TRBD2 matches 8 bases. CDR1 and CDR2 from the germline V gene are SQVTM and ANQGSEA. The CDR3 length is 13 residues. With 4 bases clipped from V and 2 bases from J, the junction kept 4 bases outside the gene matches. The DNA of the CDR3 is TGCAGCGTTGGGGCGGGGGGAGCCTACGAGCAGTACTTC. This sequence encodes CSVGAGGAYEQYF.

The chain couples TRBV7-9 to TRBJ2-1, with 10 bases aligning to TRBD2. CDR1 and CDR2 (germline): SEHNR, FQNEAQ (reference sequence). V gave up 5 bases and J gave up 4 bases; unmatched junction bases: 14. CDR3 length equals 18 residues. The CDR3 DNA reads as TGTGCCAGCAGCCAAGCTCTGGCTAGCGGGGGTTTATACAATGAGCAGTTCTTC. This encodes CASSQALASGGLYNEQFF.

This chain connects TRBV27 to TRBJ2-1, with TRBD2 identical over 7 bases. Per germline, CDR1 MNHEY and CDR2 SMNVEV (reference sequence). This CDR3 has 15 amino acids. With 2 bases clipped from V and 2 bases from J, the junction kept 3 bases outside the gene matches. CDR3 region: CASSLEAGAYNEQFF. The CDR3 DNA sequence: TGTGCCAGCAGTTTAGAGGCGGGAGCCTACAATGAGCAGTTCTTC.

J is TRBJ2-7 and V is TRBV29-1, with TRBD2 as a possible D gene (6 bases). The CDR3 extends over 12 amino acids. V was pared by 6 bases and J by 6 bases, with 15 bases between. Germline assignment: CDR1 SQVTM and CDR2 ANQGSEA. CDR3 in amino acids: CSVSGGRGEQYF. The DNA of the CDR3 is TGCAGCGTCTCCGGGGGAAGGGGCGAGCAGTACTTC.

V gene TRBV13 combines with J gene TRBJ2-1, with D maybe TRBD2 (7 bases). Trimming removed 5 bases from V and 3 bases from J, with 17 bases in between. CDR3 length: 16 amino acids. In germline, CDR1 is PRHDT, CDR2 FYEKMQ (reference sequence). CDR3 in DNA: TGTGCCAGCAGCCCCGGGGGGCACCTGCTCTACAATGAGCAGTTCTTC. Its protein product is CASSPGGHLLYNEQFF.

This chain uses TRBV6-1 with TRBJ1-2; D unresolved. The CDR3 contains 12 residues. Trimming took 4 bases from V and 4 from J, leaving 7 bases between them. Germline values: CDR1 MNHNS, CDR2 SASEGT. The CDR3 spells CASSGTTYGYTF. CDR3 bases: TGTGCCAGCAGTGGCACAACCTATGGCTACACCTTC.

This chain connects TRBV18 to TRBJ2-7; D may be TRBD1 (5 bases). Trimming cost V 5 bases and J 5 bases, with 16 bases left between them. This CDR3 spans 14 amino acids. CDR1 is KGHSH and CDR2 is LQKENI in the germline V gene. The CDR3 nucleotides are TGTGCCAGCTCAAAACGGCAGGGTTATCACGAGCAGTACTTC. Amino acid sequence: CASSKRQGYHEQYF. The entire variable domain, with the rest obtained from reference TRBV18 and TRBJ2-7, is as follows: NAGVMQNPRHLVRRRGQEARLRCSPMKGHSHVYWYRQLPEEGLKFMVYLQKENIIDESGMPKERFSAEFPKEGPSILRIQQVVRGDSAAYFCASSKRQGYHEQYFGPGTRLTVT.

J is TRBJ1-2 and V is TRBV28, with TRBD1 identical over 8 bases. CDR1 is MDHEN and CDR2 is SYDVKM in the germline V gene. There are 13 residues in the CDR3. J gave up 10 bases and V 6 bases, and 10 bases lay outside the gene matches. The CDR3 nucleotides are TGTGCCAGCAGGGGAGCCGGGACAGGCCTCTACACCTTC. Translation: CASRGAGTGLYTF.

The chain recombines TRBV19 with TRBJ1-4, with D perhaps TRBD1 (6 bases). The CDR3 loop spans 14 amino acids. Trimming removed 4 bases at V and 7 bases at J, with 13 bases between. The germline CDR1 and CDR2 sequences are LNHDA and SQIVND (reference sequence). CDR3: CASSTTGYSEKLFF. In DNA form, the CDR3 reads TGTGCCAGTAGTACAACAGGGTACAGTGAAAAACTGTTTTTT. Full variable domain (missing parts from reference TRBV19 and TRBJ1-4): DGGITQSPKYLFRKEGQNVTLSCEQNLNHDAMYWYRQDPGQGLRLIYYSQIVNDFQKGDIAEGYSVSREKKESFPLTVTSAQKNPTAFYLCASSTTGYSEKLFFGSGTQLSVL.